These T cell receptor beta chains were read from a single sample in a study of T cells in Graves' hyperthyroidism and ophthalmopathy. TCRdb reprocessed the multiplex PCR reads with MiXCR, giving one entry per CDR3 protein. Found here are about 560,000 distinct CDR3 sequences, roughly 46% of them singletons; the top ten hold about 7.8%. Source material: peripheral blood or thyroid tissue (not recorded which). The source of these receptors is a woman aged 18-29 years with Graves' hyperthyroidism. The CDR3 runs from the conserved cysteine through the conserved F or W. The D gene is left open where the match is weak. The size entry is marked missing in some rows and otherwise reads once, few, many or a size class.

clone size	D gene	J gene	V gene	CDR3 protein	CDR3 DNA
.	.	TRBJ2-5	TRBV7-3	CASSSGQTQYF	TGTGCCAGCAGCTCGGGACAGACCCAGTACTTC
.	TRBD2	TRBJ2-2	TRBV7-2	CASTLGGLAGPTGELFF	TGTGCCAGCACCCTCGGAGGACTAGCGGGCCCCACCGGGGAGCTGTTTTTT
many	.	TRBJ2-7	TRBV7-8	CASSPPGTYEQYF	TGTGCCAGCAGCCCCCCGGGGACCTACGAGCAGTACTTC
.	.	TRBJ2-5	TRBV7-2	CASSVSLPGETQYF	TGTGCCAGCAGCGTTTCCCTACCCGGGGAGACCCAGTACTTC
.	.	TRBJ1-4	TRBV5-5	CASSLRQDSNEKLFF	TGTGCCAGCAGCTTGCGTCAGGACTCTAATGAAAAACTGTTTTTT
.	TRBD1	TRBJ1-6	TRBV15	CATTPGQGSHSPLHF	TGTGCCACCACACCGGGACAGGGATCCCACTCACCCCTCCACTTT
few	.	TRBJ2-3	TRBV7-9	CASTGPPDTQYF	TGTGCCAGCACAGGCCCCCCAGATACGCAGTATTTT
.	TRBD1	TRBJ2-7	TRBV2	CARGTGVSYEQYF	TGTGCCAGAGGGACAGGCGTCTCCTACGAGCAGTACTTC
.	.	TRBJ1-4	TRBV7-4	CASSYSLAGTNEKLFF	TGTGCCAGCAGCTACTCCCTTGCAGGGACTAATGAAAAACTGTTTTTT
many	.	TRBJ1-1	TRBV10-3	CAISARQENTEAFF	TGTGCCATCAGTGCGAGGCAGGAGAACACTGAAGCTTTCTTT
many	.	TRBJ2-7	TRBV10-3	CAISESIALHEQYF	TGTGCCATCAGTGAGTCGATAGCACTCCACGAGCAGTACTTC
.	.	TRBJ1-1	TRBV7-1	CASSQMVLNTEAFF	TGTGCCAGCTCTCAGATGGTATTGAACACTGAAGCTTTCTTT
once	.	TRBJ1-4	TRBV12-5	CASGPQGGGNEKLFF	TGTGCTAGTGGCCCCCAGGGCGGGGGAAATGAAAAACTGTTTTTT
.	TRBD2	TRBJ2-5	TRBV6-5	CAISYSAAGVWETQYF	TGTGCCATCAGTTACTCTGCGGCGGGAGTATGGGAGACCCAGTACTTC
once	TRBD1	TRBJ2-7	TRBV7-9	CASSARDRHIGEQYF	TGTGCCAGCAGCGCTAGGGACAGGCACATCGGGGAGCAGTACTTC
many	.	TRBJ1-3	TRBV29-1	CSVEDTGNTIYF	TGCAGCGTTGAAGACACAGGAAACACCATATATTTT
.	.	TRBJ1-2	TRBV20-1	CSASSGYGLNYGYTF	TGCAGTGCCTCGTCCGGGTACGGGTTAAACTATGGCTACACCTTC
.	.	TRBJ1-2	TRBV25-1	CAWSGGLSNYGYTF	TGTGCCTGGAGTGGGGGACTCAGTAACTATGGCTACACCTTC
.	.	TRBJ2-7	TRBV5-1	CASSLERSTFEQYF	TGCGCCAGCAGCTTGGAGAGATCGACGTTCGAGCAGTACTTC
many	.	TRBJ1-1	TRBV2	CASDQGPAEAFF	TGTGCCAGCGACCAGGGGCCGGCTGAAGCTTTCTTT
once	.	TRBJ2-7	TRBV7-8	CASSLADSPLEQYF	TGTGCCAGCAGCTTAGCGGACAGTCCTCTCGAGCAGTACTTC
.	TRBD1	TRBJ1-1	TRBV11-2	CASSSNRGPKGTEAFF	TGTGCCAGCAGCTCAAACAGGGGACCCAAGGGCACTGAAGCTTTCTTT
many	.	TRBJ1-5	TRBV2	CASSATRRGYSNQPQHF	TGTGCCAGCAGCGCAACCCGCAGGGGTTATAGCAATCAGCCCCAGCATTTT
.	.	TRBJ1-1	TRBV25-1	CAGRRGETEAFF	TGTGCCGGCAGAAGGGGAGAAACTGAAGCTTTCTTT
many	TRBD1	TRBJ2-5	TRBV7-3	CASSLTGQEAETQYF	TGTGCCAGCAGCTTAACGGGACAGGAGGCAGAGACCCAGTACTTC
few	.	TRBJ1-3	TRBV19	CASSIDWSTGNTIYF	TGTGCCAGTAGTATAGATTGGAGCACTGGAAACACCATATATTTT
.	.	TRBJ1-2	TRBV24-1	CATSINNYGYTF	TGTGCCACGTCCATAAATAACTATGGCTACACCTTC
.	TRBD2	TRBJ2-7	TRBV29-1	CSVGGRGSGLYEQYF	TGCAGCGTTGGGGGACGGGGTAGCGGGCTATACGAGCAGTACTTC
once	.	TRBJ2-5	TRBV25-1	CASETSVGTEETQYF	TGTGCCAGCGAGACTAGCGTAGGGACAGAAGAGACCCAGTACTTC
many	TRBD2	TRBJ2-7	TRBV15	CATSRAPLAGVREQYF	TGTGCCACCAGCAGAGCACCTCTAGCGGGAGTCCGGGAGCAGTACTTC
many	.	TRBJ2-5	TRBV5-4	CASSLAISGETQYF	TGTGCCAGCAGCTTGGCCATCAGCGGGGAGACCCAGTACTTC
many	.	TRBJ1-1	TRBV24-1	CATSDGGTEAFF	TGTGCCACCAGTGATGGAGGGACTGAAGCTTTCTTT
many	.	TRBJ1-1	TRBV2	CASSYTGTNTEAFF	TGTGCCAGCAGTTACACCGGGACTAACACTGAAGCTTTCTTT
.	.	TRBJ1-1	TRBV12-3/TRBV12-4	CASSLAQGRNTEAFF	TGTGCCAGCAGTTTAGCGCAGGGGAGAAACACTGAAGCTTTCTTT
.	TRBD1	TRBJ1-5	TRBV2	CASSFTGGEVAEHF	TGTGCCAGCAGTTTCACAGGGGGCGAGGTGGCCGAGCATTTT
many	.	TRBJ1-5	TRBV10-3	CAISESGDWHGNQPQHF	TGTGCCATCAGTGAGTCCGGGGATTGGCATGGCAATCAGCCCCAGCATTTT
.	TRBD2	TRBJ2-5	TRBV7-6	CASSGPGTSGKQETQYF	TGTGCCAGCAGTGGACCCGGGACTAGCGGAAAGCAAGAGACCCAGTACTTC
.	TRBD1	TRBJ2-1	TRBV7-8	CASSLTPGTGGRPGEQFF	TGTGCCAGCAGCTTGACCCCCGGGACAGGGGGGCGACCTGGTGAGCAGTTCTTC
.	TRBD2	TRBJ2-7	TRBV25-1	CASTRSSSGGYEQYF	TGTGCCAGCACCCGAAGTTCTAGCGGGGGGTACGAGCAGTACTTC
.	.	TRBJ1-5	TRBV20-1	CSAGGQGSYQPQHF	TGCAGTGCCGGCGGCCAGGGGAGTTATCAGCCCCAGCATTTT
.	.	TRBJ1-5	TRBV2	CASSLGGFQPQHF	TGTGCCAGCAGTTTAGGGGGGTTCCAGCCCCAGCATTTT
many	.	TRBJ1-2	TRBV7-8	CASSSPYGYTF	TGTGCCAGCAGCTCGCCCTATGGCTACACCTTC
.	TRBD2	TRBJ2-7	TRBV7-9	CASSSVRGRTYEQYF	TGTGCCAGCAGCTCAGTGCGCGGGAGGACCTACGAGCAGTACTTC
.	.	TRBJ1-5	TRBV6-5	CASSMTSQPQHF	TGTGCCAGCAGTATGACTAGTCAGCCCCAGCATTTT
.	TRBD1	TRBJ1-2	TRBV20-1	CSARLDRTTNYGYTF	TGCAGTGCTAGACTGGACAGGACGACTAACTATGGCTACACCTTC
many	TRBD1	TRBJ1-6	TRBV9	CASSVEETGGSPLHF	TGTGCCAGCAGCGTAGAGGAGACAGGGGGTTCACCCCTCCACTTT
many	TRBD2	TRBJ2-5	TRBV7-2	CASSLTSGKETQYF	TGTGCCAGCAGCTTGACTAGCGGGAAAGAGACCCAGTACTTC
.	TRBD1	TRBJ1-2	TRBV5-1	CASSLYRGGYTF	TGCGCCAGCAGCTTGTACAGGGGCGGCTACACCTTC
many	.	TRBJ1-5	TRBV7-9	CASSLTGTSWGNQPQHF	TGTGCCAGCAGCTTAACTGGGACATCTTGGGGCAATCAGCCCCAGCATTTT
.	.	TRBJ1-6	TRBV15	CATSSDEGWSPLHF	TGTGCCACCAGCAGTGACGAGGGCTGGTCACCCCTCCACTTT
many	TRBD1	TRBJ1-1	TRBV10-3	CAISEGTGLNTEAFF	TGTGCCATCAGTGAGGGGACAGGGCTGAACACTGAAGCTTTCTTT
.	TRBD1	TRBJ1-2	TRBV29-1	CSVEVGTDNYGYTF	TGCAGCGTTGAAGTAGGGACAGATAACTATGGCTACACCTTC